The 19 T cell receptor beta chains in this list originate from one sample, sequenced in a study of T cells after yellow fever vaccination. TCRdb itself ran the 5' RACE reads through MiXCR, one entry per CDR3 protein. The data hold about 74,000 distinct CDR3 sequences, with more than 5.5% observed a single time. The input for sequencing was CD8+ T cells sorted from PBMCs, taken about 5 days after the first yellow fever vaccination. The receptors were gathered from a man between 18 and 29 years old who received the YFV17D yellow fever vaccine.

This clonotype was detected many times. This chain links TRBV12-3 or TRBV12-4 with TRBJ2-3; 7 positions agree with TRBD1. The CDR3 runs 13 residues. J was trimmed by 5 bases and V by 9 bases; bases with no gene match: 8. CDR3 sequence reads: CASTGVLVDTQYF. The CDR3 nucleotides are TGTGCCAGTACAGGGGTTTTAGTAGATACGCAGTATTTT.

This clonotype was found a few times. The chain links TRBV3-1 to TRBJ2-1; TRBD2 agrees at 9 bases. The ends lost 3 bases at V and 8 bases at J; junction bases unmatched: 11. CDR3 length: 16 amino acids. CDR1 and CDR2 from the germline V gene are LGHDT and YNNKEL (reference sequence). Written as DNA, the CDR3 is TGTGCCAGCAGCCATGCCGGGACTAGCTCATCCCATGAGCAGTTCTTC. Its protein is CASSHAGTSSSHEQFF.

This clonotype turned up a few times. V gene TRBV19 combines with J gene TRBJ1-4; D call uncertain. The CDR3 is 15 residues long. Germline V CDR1 and CDR2: LNHDA, SQIVND (reference sequence). V was pared by 2 bases and J by 8 bases, with 15 bases between. Here the CDR3 DNA reads TGTGCCAGTAGTATATCGGCGGCCAAAAGGGAAAAACTGTTTTTT. This sequence encodes CASSISAAKREKLFF.

This clonotype has a handful of counts. This chain uses TRBV6-4 with TRBJ1-2; the D gene is possibly TRBD1 (5 bases). CDR1 MRHNA and CDR2 SNTAGT come from the germline V gene. The CDR3 consists of 15 residues. Trimming pared 2 bases from V and 6 bases from J, leaving 16 bases between. The CDR3 spells CASSDTNAQGHGYTF. Written as DNA, the CDR3 is TGTGCCAGCAGTGACACAAACGCTCAGGGCCATGGCTACACCTTC.

There are a few counts of this clonotype. V and J are TRBV20-1 and TRBJ1-6; weak D call: TRBD1 (5 bases). Trimming cost V 4 bases and J 7 bases, with 17 bases left between them. The CDR3 length is 15 residues. The germline CDR1 and CDR2 sequences are DFQATT and SNEGSKA (reference sequence). CDR3 sequence reads: CSAKETDLRNSPLHF. As DNA, the CDR3 is TGCAGTGCTAAAGAGACAGATCTTAGGAATTCACCCCTCCACTTT.

The chain is built from TRBV6-7 and TRBJ1-5; D is uncertain. TRBV6-7 belongs to the ORF category, with a function that is uncertain. CDR3 length: 11 residues. Trimming stripped 2 bases from V and 7 bases from J, with 3 bases between. CDR3 nucleotides: TGTGCCAGCAGTTACAGGCAGCCCCAGCATTTT. This gives the protein CASSYRQPQHF.

The chain links TRBV12-3 or TRBV12-4 to TRBJ2-7; the match to TRBD1 covers 9 bases. The CDR3 loop spans 16 amino acids. V was clipped by 5 bases and J by 4 bases; unmatched bases: 12. DNA for the CDR3: TGTGCCAGCAGTCACCCCCCGGGACAGGGATTATACGAGCAGTACTTC. Protein product: CASSHPPGQGLYEQYF.

This clonotype has a count of ten or more. V and J are TRBV6-2 or TRBV6-3 and TRBJ2-1, with D tentatively TRBD1 or TRBD2 (5 bases each). With 6 bases removed from V and 2 bases from J, the gap between germline ends came to 14 bases. Germline CDR1 and CDR2: MNHEY and SVGEGT. The CDR3 runs 15 residues. CDR3 sequence reads: CASRPTGTAYNEQFF. CDR3 bases: TGTGCCAGCAGACCCACCGGGACGGCCTACAATGAGCAGTTCTTC.

This clonotype came up many times. This chain uses TRBV10-2 with TRBJ2-5, with D maybe TRBD1 (7 bases). V was shortened by 2 bases and J by 7 bases, with 14 bases between the two germline ends. CDR3 length: 14 residues. Per the germline V gene, CDR1 is WSHSY and CDR2 is SAAADI. The CDR3, as DNA: TGCGCCAGCAGTGAGCGTGGGACAGCGGGGACCCAGTACTTC. Its protein product is CASSERGTAGTQYF.

This clonotype was seen at least ten times. The CDR3 bases are TGTGCCAGCAGCCGGGACACAGATACGCAGTATTTT. It codes for CASSRDTDTQYF. The rearrangement links TRBV6-2 or TRBV6-3 to TRBJ2-3; a possible D gene is TRBD2 (5 bases). Trimming took off 6 bases at V and 2 bases at J, with 6 bases between the two ends. The germline V gene has CDR1 MNHEY and CDR2 SVGEGT. The CDR3 is 12 residues long.

The chain recombines TRBV14 with TRBJ2-4; D remains unclear. With 1 base removed from V and 2 bases from J, the gap between germline ends came to 6 bases. Germline loops: CDR1 SGHDN, CDR2 FVKESK. The CDR3 totals 14 residues. The DNA for the CDR3 is TGTGCCAGCAGCCAAGTCCCGACCAAAAACATTCAGTACTTC. It translates to CASSQVPTKNIQYF.

This clonotype has at least ten counts. As DNA, the CDR3 is TGTGCCACCAGCGTAGGCGGGCCGACCGGGGAGCTGTTTTTT. Protein: CATSVGGPTGELFF. This chain uses TRBV15 with TRBJ2-2, with D perhaps TRBD2 (5 bases). V was clipped by 5 bases and J by 5 bases, with 12 bases between them. This CDR3 comprises 14 residues. Germline assignment: CDR1 LNHNV and CDR2 YYDKDF (reference sequence).

This clonotype was detected only a few times. The chain links TRBV12-3 or TRBV12-4 to TRBJ1-4; 8 bases fit TRBD1. The CDR3 length is 15 residues. The V segment lost 3 bases and the J segment 6 bases; nucleotides outside the gene matches: 6. The CDR3 DNA is TGTGCCAGCAGTTTTCGGGACAGGCCTTATGAAAAACTGTTTTTT. It is translated as CASSFRDRPYEKLFF.

In its sample, this clonotype was seen many times. The chain uses TRBV2 and TRBJ1-6; unclear D gene. CDR1 is SNHLY and CDR2 is FYNNEI in the germline V gene. Deletions cut 2 bases from V and 9 bases from J, with 20 bases between. This CDR3 region has 17 residues. This CDR3 reads CASSETFQDSGVSPLHF. The DNA of the CDR3 is TGTGCCAGCAGTGAAACCTTTCAGGACTCTGGGGTTTCACCCCTCCACTTT.

This clonotype was detected a few times. The chain uses TRBV27 and TRBJ2-7; D is ambiguous. V dropped 5 bases and J dropped 2 bases, with 16 bases sitting between them. The CDR3 covers 15 residues. Germline V gene lookup returns CDR1 MNHEY and CDR2 SMNVEV (reference sequence). For the CDR3, the DNA is TGTGCCAGCAGTCAAGCGCCTGCCAGTGCCTACGAGCAGTACGTC. Translation: CASSQAPASAYEQYV.

This clonotype was observed many times. V and J are TRBV7-9 and TRBJ1-2; 7 bases are shared with TRBD1. With 5 bases clipped from V and 4 bases from J, the junction kept 4 bases outside the gene matches. Germline CDR1 is SEHNR and CDR2 is FQNEAQ (reference sequence). The CDR3 is made up of 13 amino acids. The CDR3: CASSPRDSYGYTF. CDR3 nucleotide sequence: TGTGCCAGCAGCCCACGGGACAGCTATGGCTACACCTTC. The full variable domain, in which reference TRBV7-9 and TRBJ1-2 provide the parts outside the CDR3, is DTGVSQNPRHKITKRGQNVTFRCDPISEHNRLYWYRQTLGQGPEFLTYFQNEAQLEKSRLLSDRFSAERPKGSFSTLEIQRTEQGDSAMYLCASSPRDSYGYTFGSGTRLTVV.

The chain carries TRBV29-1 and TRBJ2-3, with TRBD1 matching over 8 bases. The V and J ends lost 5 bases and 4 bases, in that order; junction bases with no gene match: 8. Germline assignment: CDR1 SQVTM and CDR2 ANQGSEA. The CDR3 totals 14 residues. CDR3 sequence: CSVPGTGRADTQYF. Written as DNA, the CDR3 is TGCAGCGTTCCGGGGACAGGACGGGCAGATACGCAGTATTTT.

The chain recombines TRBV7-9 with TRBJ2-4, with D tentatively TRBD2 (6 bases). The CDR3 consists of 13 residues. The germline CDR1 and CDR2 sequences are SEHNR and FQNEAQ (reference sequence). Trimming took 5 bases from V and 5 from J, leaving 10 bases between them. The CDR3 reads CASSRGGENIQYF. The CDR3 DNA reads as TGTGCCAGCAGCAGAGGCGGGGAAAACATTCAGTACTTC.

This clonotype was recorded at least ten times. The chain recombines TRBV5-1 with TRBJ2-2; D remains unclear. Germline CDR1 is SGHRS and CDR2 is YFSETQ. V lost 3 bases, J lost 2 bases, and 11 bases lay in between. The CDR3 is 15 amino acids. The CDR3 reads CASSWMSTNTGELFF. DNA of the CDR3: TGCGCCAGCAGCTGGATGTCGACTAACACCGGGGAGCTGTTTTTT. Full variable domain (rest looked up from reference TRBV5-1 and TRBJ2-2): KAGVTQTPRYLIKTRGQQVTLSCSPISGHRSVSWYQQTPGQGLQFLFEYFSETQRNKGNFPGRFSGRQFSNSRSEMNVSTLELGDSALYLCASSWMSTNTGELFFGEGSRLTVL.